The 28 T cell receptor beta chains reported below all come from one sample, sequenced in a study of T cell clusters in autoimmune cytopenias. Multiplex touch-down PCR amplified TRB using TRB-A and TRB-B pools in one tube. One entry per CDR3 protein, without DNA, is what TCRdb gives after re-calling the multiplex PCR reads. The listing records 2,000 to 3,000 distinct CDR3 sequences. Each sample's input was roughly 230 ng genomic DNA, some 38,000 genome equivalents. The sequenced material came from peripheral blood. The receptors were sampled from a human donor with an autoimmune cytopenia or autoimmune hepatitis (not recorded which).

This clonotype shows up as medium-sized by frequency. The chain links TRBV30 to TRBJ2-7; no DNA is available, so the TRBD2 call from TCRdb remains unchecked. Germline V CDR1 and CDR2: GTSNPN, SVGIG (reference sequence). There are 15 residues in the CDR3. The CDR3 sequence is CAWRISLAGTYEQYF.

The chain joins TRBV6-1 to TRBJ1-3. Germline V gives CDR1 MNHNS, CDR2 SASEGT. This CDR3 comprises 17 residues. CDR3 in amino acids: CASGGWGGGFSGNTIYF.

This chain uses TRBV20-1 with TRBJ1-1; with no DNA, the TCRdb D assignment of TRBD1 cannot be verified. Germline V gene data show CDR1 as DFQATT and CDR2 as SNEGSKA (reference sequence). CDR3 length: 14 residues. The CDR3 protein is CSARGLQGGTEAFF.

Frequency places this clonotype as medium-sized. The rearrangement uses TRBV6-4 and TRBJ2-6. CDR3 size: 15 residues. The germline gives CDR1 MRHNA, CDR2 SNTAGT. CDR3 loop: CASSDSHSGANVLTF.

The chain couples TRBV20-1 to TRBJ1-1; there is no DNA to check the TCRdb D call of TRBD1. CDR1 is DFQATT, CDR2 SNEGSKA, per germline (reference sequence). CDR3 length equals 11 residues. CDR3 protein: CREGGQGEAFF.

The J gene is TRBJ2-2, the V gene TRBV7-2. This CDR3 comprises 15 residues. Germline values: CDR1 SGHTA, CDR2 FQGNSA. CDR3 sequence reads: CASSLDGPNTGELFF.

The chain is built from TRBV4-2 and TRBJ2-7. The germline gives CDR1 LGHNA, CDR2 YNFKEQ. There are 15 residues in the CDR3. The CDR3 here is CASSPDLTYSYEQYF.

Judged by frequency, this clonotype is medium-sized. This chain joins TRBV20-1 and TRBJ1-6; TCRdb's D call of TRBD1 is untestable without DNA. Germline assignment: CDR1 DFQATT and CDR2 SNEGSKA (reference sequence). This CDR3 spans 14 amino acids. The CDR3 is CSARGGLEKAPLHF.

By frequency, this clonotype registers medium-sized. V gene TRBV7-9 combines with J gene TRBJ1-4; TCRdb gives TRBD1 as the D gene, but with no DNA this cannot be confirmed. Germline V gives CDR1 SEHNR, CDR2 FQNEAQ (reference sequence). The CDR3 is made up of 16 amino acids. The CDR3 loop reads CASSEGTGNTNEKLFF. The variable domain in full, completed from reference TRBV7-9 and TRBJ1-4, reads DTGVSQNPRHKITKRGQNVTFRCDPISEHNRLYWYRQTLGQGPEFLTYFQNEAQLEKSRLLSDRFSAERPKGSFSTLEIQRTEQGDSAMYLCASSEGTGNTNEKLFFGSGTQLSVL.

By frequency, this clonotype is medium-sized. The chain's CDR3 is CASSLVTSGSNEQFF. The rearrangement uses TRBV7-2 and TRBJ2-1; there is no DNA to check the TCRdb D call of TRBD2. Germline assignment: CDR1 SGHTA and CDR2 FQGNSA. This CDR3 is built from 15 residues.

CDR3 residues: CASSLLGAHGYTF. The J gene is TRBJ1-2, the V gene TRBV5-8. The CDR3 totals 13 residues. Germline loops: CDR1 SGHTS, CDR2 YDEGEE.

The chain uses TRBV20-1 and TRBJ2-1; the TCRdb call, TRBD2, lacks DNA for checking. The CDR3 has 14 residues. Germline loops: CDR1 DFQATT, CDR2 SNEGSKA (reference sequence). This CDR3 is CSALTSETYNEQFF.

The chain joins TRBV4-3 to TRBJ1-1; lacking DNA, the TRBD1 call made by TCRdb goes unchecked. The CDR3 contains 15 residues. Germline CDR1 and CDR2: LGHNA and YSLEER. CDR3 sequence reads: CASSQYRQDNTEAFF.

Considering frequency, this clonotype is large (0.1 to 1%). The chain links TRBV19 to TRBJ2-3; TCRdb designates TRBD2, a call that cannot be tested without DNA. The germline V gene has CDR1 LNHDA and CDR2 SQIVND (reference sequence). CDR3 length: 15 residues. The CDR3 here is CASTTTSGPTDTQYF.

The V and J genes are TRBV5-6 and TRBJ2-3; the D call from TCRdb, TRBD1, cannot be confirmed without DNA. Per the germline V gene, CDR1 is SGHDT and CDR2 is YYEEEE. This CDR3 region has 16 residues. The CDR3 loop is CASSSLGTGITDTQYF.

This sequence joins TRBV20-1 and TRBJ1-2; there is no DNA to check the TCRdb D call of TRBD1. The CDR3 covers 15 residues. CDR1 and CDR2 (germline): DFQATT, SNEGSKA (reference sequence). The CDR3 reads CSARDRQAINYGYTF.

By frequency, this clonotype is large. The chain carries TRBV29-1 and TRBJ2-1; without DNA, the TCRdb call of TRBD1 cannot be checked. Germline V gene sequence: CDR1 SQVTM, CDR2 ANQGSEA. This CDR3 spans 14 amino acids. CDR3 in amino acids: CSVLQGVLYNEQFF.

The chain combines TRBV14 with TRBJ1-1; TCRdb designates TRBD1, a call that cannot be tested without DNA. CDR3 size: 16 residues. The germline CDR1 and CDR2 sequences are SGHDN and FVKESK. The CDR3 is CASSPSPGTANTEAFF.

By frequency, this clonotype is medium-sized. The chain recombines TRBV15 with TRBJ1-4; TCRdb selects TRBD1, and the lack of DNA leaves this call unchecked. Germline V gene lookup returns CDR1 LNHNV and CDR2 YYDKDF (reference sequence). The CDR3 runs to 14 residues. CDR3 region: CATSRQGQNEKLFF.

V is TRBV28 and J is TRBJ1-5; there is no DNA to check the TCRdb D call of TRBD1. Germline loops: CDR1 MDHEN, CDR2 SYDVKM. The CDR3 runs to 15 residues. The chain's CDR3 is CASSLGGAPNQPQHF.

This clonotype is classed as medium-sized by frequency. The chain links TRBV5-1 to TRBJ1-2; absent DNA, TCRdb's TRBD1 call cannot be checked. CDR1 and CDR2 from the germline V gene are SGHRS and YFSETQ. The CDR3 runs 14 residues. CDR3 protein: CASSPGPENYGYTF.

Considering frequency, this clonotype is medium-sized. V usage is TRBV30 and J usage is TRBJ2-2; there is no DNA to check the TCRdb D call of TRBD2. Germline assignment: CDR1 GTSNPN and CDR2 SVGIG (reference sequence). The CDR3 loop spans 18 amino acids. The CDR3 protein is CAWSRPGTSGFGTGELFF.

Judged by frequency, this clonotype is medium-sized. CDR3 loop: CASRSGGNNSPLHF. The chain carries TRBV6-5 and TRBJ1-6. Germline loops: CDR1 MNHEY, CDR2 SVGAGI. The CDR3 extends over 14 amino acids.

The chain has TRBV2 and TRBJ1-3; checking the TCRdb D call of TRBD1 is not possible without DNA. CDR1 SNHLY and CDR2 FYNNEI come from the germline V gene. The CDR3 spans 15 residues. CDR3 amino acids: CASSAGQSSGNTIYF.

The genes are TRBV11-2 and TRBJ2-1; TCRdb proposes TRBD1, but this gene call is untestable without DNA. The CDR3 runs 16 residues. CDR1 is SGHAT, CDR2 FQNNGV, per germline. CDR3 sequence: CASSLTPGKVSNEQFF.

This sequence joins TRBV5-1 and TRBJ2-7. CDR1 is SGHRS and CDR2 is YFSETQ in the germline V gene. This CDR3 region has 14 residues. CDR3 amino acids: CASSHLDSSYEQYF.

This clonotype is labeled medium-sized based on frequency. This sequence joins TRBV18 and TRBJ2-1; TCRdb designates TRBD1, a call that cannot be tested without DNA. This CDR3 region has 15 residues. CDR1 and CDR2 (germline): KGHSH, LQKENI. This CDR3 reads CASSPLLTGGAEQFF.

CDR3 region: CASRGTQNEKLFF. This chain uses TRBV2 with TRBJ1-4; TCRdb lists TRBD1, though no DNA is available to test this call. CDR3 size: 13 residues. Germline V gene sequence: CDR1 SNHLY, CDR2 FYNNEI.